A single sample gave rise to the 21 T cell receptor beta chains below, sequenced in a study of blood T cells in healthy people across ages. Alongside a J-beta primer mix, a sample-barcoded 5' primer served in a second PCR lasting roughly 6 to 11 cycles. TCRdb re-called the 5' RACE reads with MiXCR, one entry per CDR3 protein. The sample holds under 750,000 distinct CDR3 sequences, 40% to 50% seen once. The sequenced sample consisted of blood. The receptor source for this set is a man of 80 years or more in good health.

This clonotype was observed a few times. V gene TRBV6-5 combines with J gene TRBJ2-7; no reliable D call. Germline CDR1 MNHEY, CDR2 SVGAGI. Trimming stripped 0 bases from V and 4 bases from J, with 13 bases between. This CDR3 has 15 residues. For the CDR3, the DNA is TGTGCCAGCAGTTACTCGCTAGTAGGAAGGTACGAGCAGTACTTC. Translation gives CASSYSLVGRYEQYF.

The V and J genes are TRBV29-1 and TRBJ1-2; tentatively, D is TRBD1 (5 bases). The CDR3 loop spans 13 amino acids. Trimming took off 7 bases at V and 4 bases at J, with 16 bases between the two ends. Germline values: CDR1 SQVTM, CDR2 ANQGSEA. CDR3 nucleotides: TGCAGCGACGTCAGGGTGATGAGCTATGGCTACACCTTC. This sequence encodes CSDVRVMSYGYTF.

This sequence joins TRBV4-2 and TRBJ1-5; D gene ambiguous. Trimming took 0 bases from V and 7 from J, leaving 7 bases between them. CDR3 size: 13 residues. CDR1 and CDR2 from the germline V gene are LGHNA and YNFKEQ. The CDR3 bases are TGTGCCAGCAGCCAAGAACGGAACCAGCCCCAGCATTTT. This sequence encodes CASSQERNQPQHF.

The chain uses TRBV29-1 and TRBJ2-1; D might be TRBD2 (6 bases). Trimming cost V 4 bases and J 4 bases, with 20 bases left between them. Germline V lookup: CDR1 SQVTM, CDR2 ANQGSEA. CDR3 length: 16 amino acids. CDR3 nucleotides: TGCAGCGTTGGGGGGGTAGGTGGAATTCTTTACAATGAGCAGTTCTTC. This translates into CSVGGVGGILYNEQFF.

Concerning this clonotype: A much larger clone lies one base from this, so it may be a read error. The rearrangement joins TRBV9 to TRBJ2-4, with 7 bases that match TRBD1. Germline loops: CDR1 SGDLS, CDR2 YYNGEE. The CDR3 loop spans 16 amino acids. Here the CDR3 reads CASSVGSGGQINVQYF. CDR3 nucleotide sequence: TGTGCCAGCAGCGTAGGATCAGGGGGACAGATAAACGTTCAGTACTTC.

This clonotype showed up just a few times. The rearrangement uses TRBV10-3 and TRBJ2-5; D perhaps matches TRBD2 (6 bases). CDR1 and CDR2 (germline): ENHRY, SYGVKD. The V end was cut by 3 bases, the J end by 4 bases, with 15 bases between. The CDR3 is 15 amino acids. This CDR3 is CAISDLDYLGETQYF. As DNA, the CDR3 is TGTGCCATCAGTGACCTGGACTACCTCGGAGAGACCCAGTACTTC.

This sequence joins TRBV27 and TRBJ1-2; possibly TRBD1 for D (6 bases). CDR3 size: 14 residues. CDR1 and CDR2 (germline): MNHEY, SMNVEV (reference sequence). The V end was cut by 5 bases, the J end by 0 bases, with 10 bases between. The CDR3 is CASSLRDTNYGYTF. DNA for the CDR3: TGTGCCAGCAGTCTACGGGACACTAACTATGGCTACACCTTC.

This clonotype has more than one count but fewer than ten. The chain employs TRBV2 and TRBJ1-6; TRBD1 is a possible D gene (5 bases). The CDR3 length is 13 residues. Trimming took 8 bases from V and 11 from J, leaving 16 bases between them. CDR1 is SNHLY and CDR2 is FYNNEI in the germline V gene. The CDR3 coding sequence is TGTGCCAGCCGCGGGGCAGGCTTTGCACCCCTCCACTTT. Translation: CASRGAGFAPLHF.

This sequence joins TRBV30 and TRBJ2-1; D possibly corresponds to TRBD1 (5 bases). Germline CDR1 is GTSNPN and CDR2 is SVGIG (reference sequence). The CDR3 has 14 amino acids. Deletions cut 1 base from V and 4 bases from J, with 11 bases between. Here the CDR3 DNA reads TGTGCCTGGAGTGCAGGGTACGGTTACAATGAGCAGTTCTTC. As protein: CAWSAGYGYNEQFF. Full variable domain (missing parts from reference TRBV30 and TRBJ2-1): SQTIHQWPATLVQPVGSPLSLECTVEGTSNPNLYWYRQAAGRGLQLLFYSVGIGQISSEVPQNLSASRPQDRQFILSSKKLLLSDSGFYLCAWSAGYGYNEQFFGPGTRLTVL.

This clonotype was seen just once. The V and J genes are TRBV27 and TRBJ2-4; 7 bases agree with TRBD1. Germline V gene lookup returns CDR1 MNHEY and CDR2 SMNVEV (reference sequence). The CDR3 covers 14 residues. After removal of 4 bases from V and 13 bases from J, the junction contained 13 bases not matched to a gene. The CDR3 loop reads CASSYTGARSQQYF. In DNA, the CDR3 is TGTGCCAGCAGTTACACAGGGGCGCGTAGCCAGCAGTACTTC.

For the CDR3, the DNA is TGTGCCAGCAGTTACTTACGGGAGACCCAGTACTTC. It is translated as CASSYLRETQYF. The rearrangement links TRBV6-2 or TRBV6-3 to TRBJ2-5; no firm D call. The CDR3 runs to 12 residues. Germline V CDR1 and CDR2: MNHEY, SVGEGT. The V and J ends lost 1 base and 5 bases respectively, with 5 bases between them.

This chain joins TRBV29-1 and TRBJ2-5; D might be TRBD1 or TRBD2, each matching 5 bases. The CDR3 length is 12 residues. The V end was cut by 5 bases, the J end by 4 bases, with 11 bases between. Germline V gene lookup returns CDR1 SQVTM and CDR2 ANQGSEA. Here the CDR3 reads CSVKFGGETQYF. For the CDR3, the DNA is TGCAGCGTTAAATTTGGGGGAGAGACCCAGTACTTC.

V is TRBV7-9 and J is TRBJ2-3, with 10 bases fitting TRBD1. This CDR3 contains 20 residues. Per the germline V gene, CDR1 is SEHNR and CDR2 is FQNEAQ (reference sequence). Trimming took 2 bases from V and 4 from J; bases not matched to a gene: 18. CDR3: CASSLPLKGDRGISPDTQYF. DNA of the CDR3: TGTGCCAGCAGCTTACCCCTCAAGGGGGACAGGGGCATATCCCCAGATACGCAGTATTTT.

The sample holds many counts of this clonotype. This chain connects TRBV25-1 to TRBJ2-3; 10 positions agree with TRBD1. Germline assignment: CDR1 MGHDK and CDR2 SYGVNS. The CDR3 spans 19 residues. V lost 4 bases to trimming and J lost 4 bases; unmatched junction nucleotides: 17. This CDR3 is CASSGAGTGVSRDPDTQYF. CDR3 DNA: TGTGCCAGCAGTGGTGCCGGGACAGGGGTCTCGAGAGACCCAGATACGCAGTATTTT.

In this sample, this clonotype turned up many times. The chain joins TRBV6-6 to TRBJ2-7, with a tentative D call TRBD2 (5 bases). V lost 8 bases to trimming and J lost 2 bases, with 13 bases between them. From germline, CDR1 is MNHNY and CDR2 SVGAGI (reference sequence). The CDR3 covers 13 residues. CDR3 sequence (DNA): TGTGCCAGCTTGACTCCTAGCCCCTACGAGCAGTACTTC. Residues: CASLTPSPYEQYF.

Written as DNA, the CDR3 is TGCGCCAGCAGCCAAGCCCAGGGACGGACCCAGTACTTC. Encoded protein: CASSQAQGRTQYF. The chain uses TRBV4-3 and TRBJ2-5; the D call may be TRBD1 or TRBD2 (5 bases each). Germline values: CDR1 LGHNA, CDR2 YSLEER. V lost 1 base to trimming and J lost 7 bases, with 10 bases between them. The CDR3 sequence is 13 residues long.

This chain uses TRBV5-5 with TRBJ2-7; TRBD1 is a possible D gene (5 bases). V lost 1 base, J lost 3 bases, and 8 bases lay in between. From germline, CDR1 is SGHKS and CDR2 YYEKEE (reference sequence). CDR3 size: 13 residues. The CDR3 is CASSLPTDYEQYF. The CDR3 bases are TGTGCCAGCAGCTTGCCGACAGACTACGAGCAGTACTTC.

This chain connects TRBV7-2 to TRBJ1-1; 9 bases are a match to TRBD1. V shed 5 bases and J 2 bases; nucleotides not matched to a gene: 6. The CDR3 length is 15 residues. The germline CDR1 and CDR2 sequences are SGHTA and FQGNSA. The CDR3 sequence is CASSITGGRNTEAFF. Written as DNA, the CDR3 is TGTGCCAGCAGCATCACAGGGGGCAGAAACACTGAAGCTTTCTTT.

The genes are TRBV20-1 and TRBJ2-5; D could derive from TRBD1 or TRBD2 (6 bases each). The CDR3 is made up of 11 amino acids. CDR1 DFQATT and CDR2 SNEGSKA come from the germline V gene (reference sequence). V was cut by 4 bases and J by 11 bases, with 14 bases left in between. The CDR3: CSATEGGEQYF. CDR3 DNA: TGCAGTGCTACCGAGGGGGGTGAGCAGTACTTC.

J is TRBJ2-1 and V is TRBV7-2; D might be TRBD1 (5 bases). V shed 1 base and J shed 8 bases, with 12 bases lying between them. This CDR3 spans 14 amino acids. Per the germline V gene, CDR1 is SGHTA and CDR2 is FQGNSA. The CDR3 loop reads CTSSLVLSRDEQFF. The CDR3 DNA reads as TGTACCAGCAGCTTAGTACTTTCCAGGGATGAGCAGTTCTTC.

The V call is TRBV12-1, the J call TRBJ2-1; the DNA was not used to check the table's D call, TRBD2. TRBV12-1 is an annotated pseudogene. This CDR3 region has 13 residues. CDR3 sequence (DNA): TGTGCCAGCCCCAGCGGGACCAACAATGAGCAGTTCTTC. Amino acid sequence: CASPSGTNNEQFF.